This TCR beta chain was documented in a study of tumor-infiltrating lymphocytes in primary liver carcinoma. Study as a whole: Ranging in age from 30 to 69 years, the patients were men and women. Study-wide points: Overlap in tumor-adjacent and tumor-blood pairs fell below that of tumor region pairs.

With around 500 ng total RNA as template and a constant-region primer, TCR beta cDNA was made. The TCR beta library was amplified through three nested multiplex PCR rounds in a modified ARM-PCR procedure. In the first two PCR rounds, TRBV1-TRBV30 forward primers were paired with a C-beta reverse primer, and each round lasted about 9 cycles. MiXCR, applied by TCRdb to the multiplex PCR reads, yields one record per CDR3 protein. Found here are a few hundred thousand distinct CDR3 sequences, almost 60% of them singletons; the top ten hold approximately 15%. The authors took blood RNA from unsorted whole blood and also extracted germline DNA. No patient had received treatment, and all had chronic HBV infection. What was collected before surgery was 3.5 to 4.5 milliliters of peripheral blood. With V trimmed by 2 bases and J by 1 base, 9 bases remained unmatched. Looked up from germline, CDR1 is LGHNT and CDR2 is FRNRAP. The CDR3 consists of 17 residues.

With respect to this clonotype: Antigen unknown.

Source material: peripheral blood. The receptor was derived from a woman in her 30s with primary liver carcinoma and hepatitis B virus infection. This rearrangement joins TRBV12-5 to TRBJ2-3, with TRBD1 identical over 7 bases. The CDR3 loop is CASGLPDREQGTDTQYF. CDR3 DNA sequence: TGTGCTAGTGGTTTGCCAGACAGGGAACAGGGCACAGATACGCAGTATTTT.